Following are 32 T cell receptor beta chains from one sample sequenced in a study of molecular identifiers for immune sequencing clone quantification (dated by TCRdb to 2017 to 2018). The receptor library was made with PCR. TCRdb lists the instrument as NextSeq 500. Clones were called with MiXCR by TCRdb after fastp trimmed the public reads at Q25, and only in-frame beta chains were retained. Rows with a matching CDR3 protein are joined into one entry that keeps the most common DNA and genes. This sample holds around 470,000 distinct CDR3 sequences; approximately 25% were observed only once. In total, the top ten clones hold approximately 0.76% of the sample. Specimen: naive CD8+ T cells from blood, with Jurkat cell RNA spiked in. The cell subset or site label here, explained by the study, means: FACS-sorted CD8+CD4-CCR7+CD45RA+ naive T cells. These receptors were collected from a human donor in good health. Some libraries in this study had Jurkat cell RNA spiked in.

This clonotype was counted at least ten times. The chain combines TRBV5-1 with TRBJ2-7; maybe TRBD1 (6 bases). V lost 5 bases to trimming and J lost 7 bases, with 16 bases between them. CDR1 is SGHRS and CDR2 is YFSETQ in the germline V gene. The CDR3 contains 13 residues. The CDR3 region is CASSYTGNGEQYF. CDR3 nucleotides: TGCGCCAGCAGTTATACAGGGAATGGGGAGCAGTACTTC.

The gene calls are TRBV11-1 and TRBJ2-5, with D tentatively TRBD2 (6 bases). Trimming stripped 1 base from V and 4 bases from J, with 10 bases between. The germline V gene encodes CDR1 SGHAT and CDR2 FQDESV (reference sequence). There are 14 residues in the CDR3. The CDR3: CASSLVMGGETQYF. The CDR3 nucleotides read TGTGCCAGCAGCTTAGTTATGGGGGGAGAGACCCAGTACTTC.

This clonotype was observed a few times. The rearrangement joins TRBV20-1 to TRBJ1-4; maybe TRBD1 (5 bases). V was cut by 2 bases and J by 5 bases, with 18 bases left in between. Per germline, CDR1 DFQATT and CDR2 SNEGSKA (reference sequence). The CDR3 has 16 residues. CDR3 sequence (DNA): TGCAGTGCTAGATCCCGGGAGGGGACTACGAATGAAAAACTGTTTTTT. Translation: CSARSREGTTNEKLFF.

This clonotype was seen more than once but under ten times. This CDR3 reads CASSFQGGELFF. CDR3 DNA sequence: TGTGCCAGCAGCTTCCAAGGCGGGGAGCTGTTTTTT. The chain employs TRBV7-9 and TRBJ2-2; D remains unclear. Germline values: CDR1 SEHNR, CDR2 FQNEAQ (reference sequence). V dropped 3 bases and J dropped 7 bases, with 6 bases sitting between them. The CDR3 has 12 amino acids.

V and J are TRBV27 and TRBJ2-7, with TRBD2 matching 13 bases. Germline CDR1 MNHEY, CDR2 SMNVEV (reference sequence). This CDR3 spans 16 amino acids. J gave up 6 bases and V 4 bases, and 9 bases lay outside the gene matches. The DNA of the CDR3 is TGTGCCAGCAGTTCCGGACTAGCGGGAGCCCCCGGCGAGCAGTACTTC. This codes for CASSSGLAGAPGEQYF.

This chain uses TRBV20-1 with TRBJ2-7; no reliable D call. The V end was cut by 3 bases, the J end by 3 bases, with 27 bases between. The germline V gene has CDR1 DFQATT and CDR2 SNEGSKA (reference sequence). This CDR3 has 18 amino acids. The CDR3 region is CSASGPGDGLRLHYEQYF. The CDR3 nucleotides read TGCAGTGCTAGTGGGCCAGGTGATGGGCTTCGGCTACACTACGAGCAGTACTTC.

With respect to this clonotype: A much larger clone lies a single base off, so this may be a read error. The chain couples TRBV6-1 to TRBJ2-7; D is unclear. The CDR3 runs 13 residues. Deletions cut 1 base from V and 3 bases from J, with 7 bases between. Per germline, CDR1 MNHNS and CDR2 SASEGT. DNA for the CDR3: TGTGCCAGCAGTGAAGACAGCTACTACGAGCAGTACTTC. Encoded protein: CASSEDSYYEQYF.

This clonotype has a handful of counts. V and J are TRBV19 and TRBJ2-7, with 11 nucleotides matching TRBD2. V was pared by 6 bases and J by 2 bases, with 9 bases of the junction left unmatched. The CDR3 loop spans 16 amino acids. Per germline, CDR1 LNHDA and CDR2 SQIVND (reference sequence). The CDR3 nucleotides are TGTGCCAGTAGATCCATACTAGCGGGGGACCCCTACGAGCAGTACTTC. Protein: CASRSILAGDPYEQYF.

This clonotype showed up many times. The chain is built from TRBV20-1 and TRBJ1-1, with D perhaps matching TRBD1 (5 bases). CDR1 and CDR2 (germline): DFQATT, SNEGSKA (reference sequence). This CDR3 comprises 14 residues. The V end lost 3 bases, the J end lost 3 bases, and 14 bases lay between the germline ends. CDR3: CSASSARAYTEAFF. For the CDR3, the DNA is TGCAGTGCTAGTTCTGCCAGGGCTTACACTGAAGCTTTCTTT.

This clonotype was seen ten or more times. The chain has TRBV12-3 or TRBV12-4 and TRBJ2-3; the D gene is possibly TRBD1 (5 bases). CDR3 length: 12 amino acids. The germline V and J ends were trimmed by 11 bases and 5 bases, with 14 bases remaining between them. The CDR3 nucleotides are TGTGCCGTGGGGCAGGTTAAAGATACGCAGTATTTT. Translated: CAVGQVKDTQYF.

This clonotype was found a few times. This chain links TRBV20-1 with TRBJ2-3, with 8 bases lining up with TRBD2. Trimming removed 4 bases from V and 5 bases from J; junction bases left unmatched: 5. The V gene's germline CDR1 is DFQATT and CDR2 SNEGSKA (reference sequence). The CDR3 loop spans 13 amino acids. CDR3 in DNA: TGCAGTGCTATCGGGGGGGAGGTAGATACGCAGTATTTT. It codes for CSAIGGEVDTQYF.

Many counts were recorded for this clonotype. The J gene is TRBJ2-3, the V gene TRBV3-1; D may be TRBD2 (5 bases). Trimming shortened V by 3 bases and J by 4 bases, and 17 bases separated the two germline ends. This CDR3 has 16 residues. Germline V CDR1 and CDR2: LGHDT, YNNKEL (reference sequence). The CDR3 region has the DNA TGTGCCAGCAGCCAGGGTAGCGAGGAGGTTGCAGATACGCAGTATTTT. It translates to CASSQGSEEVADTQYF.

This clonotype was counted at least ten times. The CDR3 sequence: CASSLAVGDYEQYF. CDR3 nucleotides: TGCGCCAGCAGCTTGGCCGTAGGGGACTACGAGCAGTACTTC. The chain carries TRBV5-1 and TRBJ2-7; weak D call: TRBD1 (5 bases). Trimming shortened V by 0 bases and J by 3 bases, and 10 bases separated the two germline ends. Per germline, CDR1 SGHRS and CDR2 YFSETQ. This CDR3 is 14 amino acids long.

The chain is built from TRBV20-1 and TRBJ1-3, with D unresolved. Germline assignment: CDR1 DFQATT and CDR2 SNEGSKA (reference sequence). The CDR3 runs to 15 residues. V lost 2 bases and J lost 7, with 18 bases in between. The CDR3 bases are TGCAGTGCTAGAAGACGTTTGGATGGCTGGAACACCATATATTTT. It specifies CSARRRLDGWNTIYF.

This clonotype was recorded at least ten times. The rearrangement links TRBV12-3 or TRBV12-4 to TRBJ1-2; D is perhaps TRBD1 (5 bases). Between the trimmed V and J ends, which lost 6 bases and 2 bases, there was a span of 7 bases. The CDR3 covers 12 residues. The CDR3: CASSRDNYGYTF. CDR3 nucleotides: TGTGCCAGCAGCCGGGACAACTATGGCTACACCTTC.

The CDR3 nucleotides read TGTGCCAGAGAGACAGTAAAAACCTACGAGCAGTACTTC. Its protein is CARETVKTYEQYF. The chain links TRBV25-1 to TRBJ2-7; tentative D call: TRBD1 (5 bases). Germline V lookup: CDR1 MGHDK, CDR2 SYGVNS. This CDR3 is 13 amino acids long. Trimming removed 9 bases at V and 2 bases at J, with 14 bases between.

The V gene is TRBV20-1, the J gene TRBJ2-3, with unresolved D. This CDR3 is 12 amino acids long. The V end lost 0 bases, the J end lost 6 bases, and 7 bases lay between the germline ends. The germline CDR1 and CDR2 sequences are DFQATT and SNEGSKA (reference sequence). The CDR3 region has the DNA TGCAGTGCTAGAGATCTTTCGGATACGCAGTATTTT. It specifies CSARDLSDTQYF.

The CDR3 loop reads CASSVSGGKGLGITEAFF. The CDR3 DNA sequence: TGTGCCAGCAGCGTTTCAGGGGGCAAGGGTTTGGGGATCACTGAAGCTTTCTTT. The chain is built from TRBV9 and TRBJ1-1, with 8 bases aligning to TRBD1. CDR3 length: 18 residues. Germline V gene data show CDR1 as SGDLS and CDR2 as YYNGEE. V dropped 2 bases and J dropped 4; count of bases not matched to a gene: 16. The full variable domain, its missing parts supplied by reference TRBV9 and TRBJ1-1, is DSGVTQTPKHLITATGQRVTLRCSPRSGDLSVYWYQQSLDQGLQFLIQYYNGEERAKGNILERFSAQQFPDLHSELNLSSLELGDSALYFCASSVSGGKGLGITEAFFGQGTRLTVV.

The V call is TRBV30, the J call TRBJ2-1; no clear D. V was pared by 4 bases and J by 2 bases, with 6 bases between. The germline V gene encodes CDR1 GTSNPN and CDR2 SVGIG (reference sequence). CDR3 length equals 12 residues. CDR3 bases: TGTGCCTGGACCGGAACCTACAATGAGCAGTTCTTC. Translated: CAWTGTYNEQFF.

This chain joins TRBV15 and TRBJ2-1; D uncertain. The CDR3 runs to 14 residues. Trimming took off 1 base at V and 0 bases at J, with 4 bases between the two ends. The germline V gene encodes CDR1 LNHNV and CDR2 YYDKDF (reference sequence). The CDR3 here is CATSRGDSYNEQFF. CDR3 in DNA: TGTGCCACCAGCAGAGGGGACTCCTACAATGAGCAGTTCTTC.

This clonotype was seen repeatedly, ten times or more. This sequence joins TRBV2 and TRBJ2-7, with D unclear. The CDR3 runs to 10 residues. CDR1 SNHLY and CDR2 FYNNEI come from the germline V gene. V shed 3 bases and J shed 7 bases, with 4 bases lying between them. The CDR3 DNA reads TGTGCCAGCAGTGAGTTGGAGCAGTACTTC. Its protein is CASSELEQYF.

This clonotype was found a few times. The genes are TRBV3-1 and TRBJ2-1, with D tentatively TRBD2 (5 bases). V lost 0 bases and J lost 4, with 10 bases in between. The CDR3 has 15 amino acids. Germline CDR1 reads LGHDT; CDR2 reads YNNKEL (reference sequence). The CDR3, as DNA: TGTGCCAGCAGCCAAGAGACCGAGGGTTACAATGAGCAGTTCTTC. The encoded protein is CASSQETEGYNEQFF.

This clonotype was observed a few times. The chain joins TRBV29-1 to TRBJ2-7; 8 bases align to TRBD1. CDR3 length: 15 amino acids. With 4 bases clipped from V and 4 bases from J, the junction kept 12 bases outside the gene matches. The germline CDR1 and CDR2 sequences are SQVTM and ANQGSEA. CDR3 loop: CSVVQAGGVWYEQYF. In nucleotides, the CDR3 is TGCAGCGTTGTTCAGGCAGGGGGCGTTTGGTACGAGCAGTACTTC.

A single count supports this clonotype. The chain joins TRBV4-1 to TRBJ2-3; perhaps TRBD1 as D (5 bases). V was trimmed by 8 bases and J by 8 bases, leaving 11 bases between them. Germline lookup yields CDR1 MGHRA and CDR2 YSYEKL. The CDR3 totals 11 residues. The CDR3 DNA is TGCGCCAGCGCAGCAAGGGGTACGCAGTATTTT. Amino acid sequence: CASAARGTQYF.

Concerning this clonotype: A much more abundant neighbour one base away suggests this may be a read error. The chain employs TRBV19 and TRBJ2-7; 8 bases align to TRBD1. Germline V CDR1 and CDR2: LNHDA, SQIVND (reference sequence). The CDR3 extends over 13 amino acids. This CDR3 is CASSIYPRDRQCF. CDR3 nucleotide sequence: TGTGCCAGTAGTATTTATCCTCGGGACAGGCAGTGCTTC.

This chain joins TRBV3-1 and TRBJ2-5; TRBD2 might be the D (5 bases). CDR3 size: 15 residues. V gave up 4 bases and J gave up 3 bases, with 15 bases separating them. CDR1 and CDR2 (germline): LGHDT, YNNKEL (reference sequence). This CDR3 is CASSPIGNREETQYF. In DNA form, the CDR3 reads TGTGCCAGCAGCCCTATCGGGAATAGGGAAGAGACCCAGTACTTC.

The table lists this clonotype with a few counts. J is TRBJ2-4 and V is TRBV6-2 or TRBV6-3; D unclear. V shed 4 bases and J shed 1 base, with 26 bases lying between them. Germline assignment: CDR1 MNHEY and CDR2 SVGEGT. CDR3 length equals 20 residues. The CDR3 bases are TGTGCCAGCAGTTCGGTTTTTCGGCAGGAGCGCTCACATGCCAAAAACATTCAGTACTTC. Translation: CASSSVFRQERSHAKNIQYF.

This clonotype turned up a few times. The chain joins TRBV4-1 to TRBJ2-7; possibly TRBD1 or TRBD2 for D (5 bases each). CDR3 size: 15 residues. Trimming removed 1 base from V and 3 bases from J, with 13 bases in between. Germline V CDR1 and CDR2: MGHRA, YSYEKL. DNA of the CDR3: TGCGCCAGCAGCCAAGGGGACGGACAAATCTACGAGCAGTACTTC. Encoded protein: CASSQGDGQIYEQYF.

The gene calls are TRBV5-4 and TRBJ1-1; 9 positions agree with TRBD1. After removal of 5 bases from V and 3 bases from J, the junction contained 8 bases not matched to a gene. The CDR3 runs to 15 residues. Germline V gene lookup returns CDR1 SGHNT and CDR2 YYREEE (reference sequence). The CDR3 loop reads CASRVGQGRDTEAFF. CDR3 in DNA: TGTGCCAGCAGGGTGGGACAGGGCAGGGACACTGAAGCTTTCTTT.

This chain links TRBV27 with TRBJ1-1; weak D call: TRBD1 (5 bases). Germline lookup yields CDR1 MNHEY and CDR2 SMNVEV (reference sequence). The CDR3 consists of 13 residues. Trimming took off 1 base at V and 8 bases at J, with 11 bases between the two ends. CDR3 loop: CASSLFRGDEAFF. CDR3 coding DNA: TGTGCCAGCAGTTTATTTAGGGGCGACGAAGCTTTCTTT.

Many counts were recorded for this clonotype. V gene TRBV4-1 combines with J gene TRBJ2-7; perhaps TRBD1 as D (6 bases). Germline CDR1 reads MGHRA; CDR2 reads YSYEKL. The CDR3 spans 13 residues. V was pared by 1 base and J by 10 bases, with 14 bases between. The CDR3 region has the DNA TGCGCCAGCAGCCAAGTTAGGGGGAGTGATCAGTACTTC. This translates into CASSQVRGSDQYF.

As to this clonotype: A much larger clone differs from this one at a single base, so this may be a read error. This chain joins TRBV4-3 and TRBJ2-7; 7 positions agree with TRBD2. The CDR3 is 16 residues long. Germline V lookup: CDR1 LGHNA, CDR2 YSLEER. The DNA of the CDR3 is TGCGCCAGCAGGCAAGATGTAACTAGCGCTACCTACGAGCAGTACTTC. Residues: CASRQDVTSATYEQYF.